Following are 30 T cell receptor beta chains from one sample sequenced in a study of blood T cell repertoires in COVID-19. Produced via immunoSEQ multiplex PCR; TCRdb's table is partial and in-frame only. The profile shows over 100,000 clones, 82% of them singletons. Sequenced input: peripheral blood. Receptors were obtained from a man aged 70 or older with acute or convalescent COVID-19.

This rearrangement joins TRBV9 to TRBJ2-7, with D unresolved. This CDR3 has 12 residues. Trimming cost V 4 bases and J 6 bases, with 11 bases left between them. Germline CDR1 SGDLS, CDR2 YYNGEE. The CDR3 region has the DNA TGTGCCAGCAGCCCTATCGGTGGCGAGCAGTACTTC. Translating it yields CASSPIGGEQYF.

This clone was seen a handful of times. The rearrangement links TRBV2 to TRBJ2-5, with 7 bases identical to TRBD1. This CDR3 spans 14 amino acids. CDR1 is SNHLY and CDR2 is FYNNEI in the germline V gene. V lost 9 bases to trimming and J lost 5 bases; unmatched junction nucleotides: 12. The CDR3 reads CASVPQGSVETQYF. The CDR3 DNA reads as TGTGCCAGTGTACCACAGGGGAGCGTGGAGACCCAGTACTTC. The entire variable domain, with the rest obtained from reference TRBV2 and TRBJ2-5, is as follows: EPEVTQTPSHQVTQMGQEVILRCVPISNHLYFYWYRQILGQKVEFLVSFYNNEISEKSEIFDDQFSVERPDGSNFTLKIRSTKLEDSAMYFCASVPQGSVETQYFGPGTRLLVL.

In this sample, this clone turned up a few times. V gene TRBV4-1 combines with J gene TRBJ2-7; D might be TRBD1 (5 bases). V was pared by 2 bases and J by 7 bases, with 15 bases between. The CDR3 contains 14 residues. The germline V gene encodes CDR1 MGHRA and CDR2 YSYEKL. The CDR3 region is CASSQSREVGEQYF. CDR3 bases: TGCGCCAGCAGCCAAAGCAGGGAAGTAGGGGAGCAGTACTTC.

The sample holds one count of this clone. The chain couples TRBV24-1 to TRBJ2-7; D possibly corresponds to TRBD1 (6 bases). Trimming shortened V by 7 bases and J by 2 bases, and 20 bases separated the two germline ends. CDR1 is KGHDR and CDR2 is SFDVKD in the germline V gene. The CDR3 consists of 16 residues. The DNA of the CDR3 is TGTGCCACCAGCGCCATTGTGACAGGCGGTACCTACGAGCAGTACTTC. Translated, it gives CATSAIVTGGTYEQYF.

The V and J genes are TRBV20-1 and TRBJ1-6; 7 bases match TRBD1. CDR1 DFQATT and CDR2 SNEGSKA come from the germline V gene (reference sequence). The CDR3 sequence is 14 residues long. V dropped 3 bases and J dropped 10; count of bases not matched to a gene: 9. CDR3 nucleotide sequence: TGCAGTGCTAGTGCAGGCAGGGGGAACTCACCCCTCCACTTT. Residues: CSASAGRGNSPLHF.

The chain recombines TRBV28 with TRBJ2-5, with unresolved D. This CDR3 comprises 14 residues. Germline CDR1 reads MDHEN; CDR2 reads SYDVKM. Trimming took off 2 bases at V and 2 bases at J, with 9 bases between the two ends. The CDR3 region has the DNA TGTGCCAGCAGTTTAAGTAAGCGACAAGAGACCCAGTACTTC. Amino acids: CASSLSKRQETQYF.

Here the CDR3 DNA reads TGTGCCAGCTCACCACTACCCCCAGGTCTCTCTGGAAACACCATATATTTT. This sequence encodes CASSPLPPGLSGNTIYF. V usage is TRBV18 and J usage is TRBJ1-3, with D uncertain. CDR1 and CDR2 from the germline V gene are KGHSH and LQKENI. Trimming removed 1 base at V and 0 bases at J, with 13 bases between. The CDR3 runs to 17 residues.

This chain joins TRBV19 and TRBJ1-2; no reliable D call. Germline V gene lookup returns CDR1 LNHDA and CDR2 SQIVND (reference sequence). V was pared by 9 bases and J by 5 bases, with 19 bases between. CDR3 length: 14 residues. The DNA of the CDR3 is TGTGCCAGCGCTCGAGGGAGATTCGATTATGGCTACACCTTC. Encoded protein: CASARGRFDYGYTF.

This clone was counted only a few times. The chain recombines TRBV6-6 with TRBJ1-5, with TRBD1 matching over 7 bases. V gave up 7 bases and J gave up 4 bases; unmatched junction bases: 10. The CDR3 totals 15 residues. The germline gives CDR1 MNHNY, CDR2 SVGAGI (reference sequence). This CDR3 reads CASKSGTVDNQPQHF. For the CDR3, the DNA is TGTGCCAGCAAGTCCGGGACAGTCGATAATCAGCCCCAGCATTTT.

The chain couples TRBV7-9 to TRBJ2-1, with 10 bases aligning to TRBD1. J was trimmed by 8 bases and V by 5 bases; bases with no gene match: 12. Germline V gene data show CDR1 as SEHNR and CDR2 as FQNEAQ (reference sequence). The CDR3 is 16 amino acids. The CDR3: CASSPAPGQGTYEQFF. CDR3 sequence (DNA): TGTGCCAGCAGCCCCGCCCCGGGACAGGGGACCTATGAGCAGTTCTTC.

With regard to this clone: Other DNA sequences in the sample encode the same CDR3. This sequence joins TRBV11-2 and TRBJ1-5; D call uncertain. The CDR3 totals 13 residues. The germline CDR1 and CDR2 sequences are SGHAT and FQNNGV. Deletions cut 1 base from V and 4 bases from J, with 5 bases between. CDR3 DNA: TGTGCCAGCAGCTTAGGGCAGAATCAGCCCCAGCATTTT. It specifies CASSLGQNQPQHF.

The chain uses TRBV6-5 and TRBJ2-2, with D perhaps TRBD2 (5 bases). Between the trimmed V and J ends, which lost 6 bases and 0 bases, there was a span of 11 bases. The CDR3 runs 15 residues. In germline, CDR1 is MNHEY, CDR2 SVGAGI. In DNA, the CDR3 is TGTGCCAGCAGGATGGAACTAGCGAACACCGGGGAGCTGTTTTTT. Translation: CASRMELANTGELFF.

V gene TRBV19 combines with J gene TRBJ1-5, with 11 nucleotides matching TRBD1. Per the germline V gene, CDR1 is LNHDA and CDR2 is SQIVND (reference sequence). The CDR3 contains 14 residues. V gave up 10 bases and J gave up 4 bases; unmatched junction bases: 6. The chain's CDR3 is CATNRDRGNQPQHF. The CDR3 DNA reads TGTGCCACGAATCGGGACAGGGGGAATCAGCCCCAGCATTTT.

V usage is TRBV2 and J usage is TRBJ2-7; perhaps TRBD2 as D (6 bases). V dropped 0 bases and J dropped 5 bases, with 8 bases sitting between them. Germline values: CDR1 SNHLY, CDR2 FYNNEI. CDR3 length: 13 residues. The CDR3 DNA reads TGTGCCAGCAGTGAAGCGCCGGGGGACGAGCAGTACTTC. It is translated as CASSEAPGDEQYF.

The chain uses TRBV15 and TRBJ2-1; no firm D call. The V and J ends lost 6 bases and 2 bases respectively, with 8 bases between them. This CDR3 contains 13 residues. Per the germline V gene, CDR1 is LNHNV and CDR2 is YYDKDF (reference sequence). The CDR3 nucleotides read TGTGCCACCAGGCCAGGCGCCTACAATGAGCAGTTCTTC. Amino acid sequence: CATRPGAYNEQFF.

V and J are TRBV15 and TRBJ2-5, with 7 bases that match TRBD2. Germline V lookup: CDR1 LNHNV, CDR2 YYDKDF (reference sequence). The CDR3 runs 16 residues. The junction had 11 bases not matched to a gene; V was cut back by 0 bases and J by 7 bases. The CDR3 DNA is TGTGCCACCAGCAGAGATCAAGCGGGACTTATGGGGACCCAGTACTTC. It encodes CATSRDQAGLMGTQYF.

The chain uses TRBV18 and TRBJ2-7; 7 bases match TRBD2. The CDR3 extends over 14 amino acids. CDR1 and CDR2 (germline): KGHSH, LQKENI. V shed 2 bases and J 3 bases; nucleotides not matched to a gene: 4. The CDR3 nucleotides read TGTGCCAGCTCACCAGAGCGGGGAAGCTACGAGCAGTACTTC. This translates into CASSPERGSYEQYF.

The chain links TRBV5-5 to TRBJ2-2; tentative D call: TRBD2 (6 bases). The CDR3 length is 16 residues. The germline gives CDR1 SGHKS, CDR2 YYEKEE (reference sequence). V lost 0 bases and J 4 bases, leaving 13 bases between the germline ends. The CDR3 reads CASSLEGGWSTGELFF. In nucleotides, the CDR3 is TGTGCCAGCAGCTTGGAGGGAGGATGGAGCACCGGGGAGCTGTTTTTT.

The table lists this clone with a few counts. The J gene is TRBJ2-1, the V gene TRBV5-1, with D possibly TRBD2 on 5 matching bases. Germline CDR1 is SGHRS and CDR2 is YFSETQ. This CDR3 is built from 15 residues. V was trimmed by 2 bases and J by 0 bases, leaving 9 bases between them. The CDR3 nucleotides read TGCGCCAGCAGCTTAAGCGGATTCTCCTACAATGAGCAGTTCTTC. Translation gives CASSLSGFSYNEQFF.

This chain links TRBV10-2 with TRBJ2-7; D possibly corresponds to TRBD1 (7 bases). V lost 8 bases, J lost 0 bases, and 11 bases lay in between. Germline CDR1 WSHSY, CDR2 SAAADI. This CDR3 has 13 residues. CDR3 region: CASAGTASYEQYF. As DNA, the CDR3 is TGCGCCAGCGCGGGGACAGCCTCCTACGAGCAGTACTTC.

The chain has TRBV5-4 and TRBJ1-1; D gene unclear. This CDR3 has 14 residues. Trimming removed 7 bases at V and 0 bases at J, with 13 bases between. Germline-derived CDR1 and CDR2 are SGHNT and YYREEE (reference sequence). The CDR3 protein is CASWVGGLNTEAFF. As DNA, the CDR3 is TGTGCCAGCTGGGTTGGAGGACTGAACACTGAAGCTTTCTTT.

The chain joins TRBV6-5 to TRBJ1-5, with a tentative D call TRBD1 (6 bases). The ends were cut back, 6 bases at V and 2 bases at J, with 11 bases in the middle. The germline gives CDR1 MNHEY, CDR2 SVGAGI. This CDR3 contains 14 residues. The DNA of the CDR3 is TGTGCCAGCAGCGGGGGGGCCGGCAATCAGCCCCAGCATTTT. Translating it yields CASSGGAGNQPQHF.

This chain connects TRBV10-1 to TRBJ2-7; TRBD1 aligns across 7 bases. Trimming at V came to 7 bases and at J to 2 bases, leaving 14 bases not matched to a gene. Germline-derived CDR1 and CDR2 are WNHNN and SYGVQD (reference sequence). The CDR3 is 16 amino acids. CDR3 DNA: TGCGCCAGCAAAGGGGGACAGACTCCTATCGCCTACGAGCAGTACTTC. Residues: CASKGGQTPIAYEQYF.

The V gene is TRBV2, the J gene TRBJ1-6, with D unresolved. V lost 4 bases, J lost 0 bases, and 7 bases lay in between. Germline CDR1 reads SNHLY; CDR2 reads FYNNEI. There are 15 residues in the CDR3. The CDR3 DNA reads as TGTGCCAGCAGTGGCGGGAGCTCCTATAATTCACCCCTCCACTTT. It yields the protein CASSGGSSYNSPLHF. Variable domain in full (rest from reference TRBV2 and TRBJ1-6): EPEVTQTPSHQVTQMGQEVILRCVPISNHLYFYWYRQILGQKVEFLVSFYNNEISEKSEIFDDQFSVERPDGSNFTLKIRSTKLEDSAMYFCASSGGSSYNSPLHFGNGTRLTVT.

The V gene is TRBV6-5, the J gene TRBJ1-2; no reliable D call. The CDR3 covers 14 residues. The germline V gene has CDR1 MNHEY and CDR2 SVGAGI. V lost 8 bases, J lost 2 bases, and 15 bases lay in between. In nucleotides, the CDR3 is TGTGCCAGCCGTCCCTTAGCGGGGAACTATGGCTACACCTTC. This encodes CASRPLAGNYGYTF.

The CDR3 is CATRGGVGETQYF. DNA for the CDR3: TGTGCCACGAGGGGAGGAGTGGGGGAGACCCAGTACTTC. The chain recombines TRBV6-5 with TRBJ2-5, with D maybe TRBD2 (6 bases). Germline V gives CDR1 MNHEY, CDR2 SVGAGI. CDR3 length: 13 residues. V was shortened by 10 bases and J by 5 bases, with 17 bases between the two germline ends.

The chain combines TRBV19 with TRBJ1-1, with 7 bases aligning to TRBD1. This CDR3 comprises 15 residues. The J segment lost 0 bases and the V segment lost 6 bases, leaving 7 bases of the junction unmatched. Germline assignment: CDR1 LNHDA and CDR2 SQIVND (reference sequence). The DNA of the CDR3 is TGTGCCAGTAGGGGTGTCGGGACAGTGAACACTGAAGCTTTCTTT. Encoded protein: CASRGVGTVNTEAFF.

This chain joins TRBV10-1 and TRBJ2-4; the D is unclear. Per germline, CDR1 WNHNN and CDR2 SYGVQD (reference sequence). V lost 0 bases to trimming and J lost 4 bases, with 10 bases between them. The CDR3 loop spans 15 amino acids. The CDR3 nucleotides are TGCGCCAGCAGTGAGTCGAAGCTTGGTAAAAACATTCAGTACTTC. It codes for CASSESKLGKNIQYF.

This clone is a singleton in its sample. J is TRBJ2-7 and V is TRBV12-3 or TRBV12-4, with D possibly matching TRBD1 (6 bases). The germline V and J ends were trimmed by 6 bases and 2 bases, with 11 bases remaining between them. The CDR3 length is 13 residues. CDR3 residues: CASRLQGAYEQYF. In DNA form, the CDR3 reads TGTGCCAGCAGACTACAGGGCGCCTACGAGCAGTACTTC.

The V gene is TRBV5-1, the J gene TRBJ1-4; D ambiguous. Trimming stripped 5 bases from V and 0 bases from J, with 11 bases between. The length of the CDR3 is 15 residues. CDR1 is SGHRS and CDR2 is YFSETQ in the germline V gene. The CDR3 loop is CASRANFATNEKLFF. CDR3 DNA: TGCGCCAGCAGGGCCAATTTTGCAACTAATGAAAAACTGTTTTTT.